These T cell receptor beta chains were read from a single sample in a study of identical twins. In TCRdb, the 5' RACE reads were re-called with MiXCR into one record per CDR3 protein. This sample has roughly 1.6 million distinct CDR3 sequences, with 32% found just once. Material for sequencing was cord blood. The receptors were sampled from a newborn girl in good health. CDR3s include the opening cysteine and the closing phenylalanine or tryptophan. A D gene is named only where the DNA matches it firmly. Only part of the rows carry a size: once, few, many, or a class if the clone is expanded.

length	D	J	size	V	CDR3	DNA
16	-	TRBJ2-3	-	TRBV7-2	CASSSPVGPRLDTQYF	TGTGCCAGCAGCTCCCCAGTAGGTCCAAGGTTGGATACGCAGTATTTT
12	-	TRBJ1-1	-	TRBV6-2/TRBV6-3	CASSYNTGRAFF	TGTGCCAGCAGTTACAACACAGGGCGAGCTTTCTTT
14	-	TRBJ2-5	few	TRBV20-1	CSARDPGLQETQYF	TGCAGTGCTAGAGATCCGGGACTCCAAGAGACCCAGTACTTC
17	TRBD1	TRBJ2-7	few	TRBV28	CASSFTRFGTGKYEQYF	TGTGCCAGCAGTTTTACACGTTTCGGGACAGGGAAGTACGAGCAGTACTTC
14	TRBD1	TRBJ2-7	few	TRBV28	CASGQGQGPYEQYF	TGTGCCAGCGGACAGGGACAGGGGCCCTACGAGCAGTACTTC
13	-	TRBJ1-1	-	TRBV29-1	CSVEDPGKGEAFF	TGCAGCGTTGAAGATCCGGGGAAGGGTGAAGCTTTCTTT
11	-	TRBJ2-1	-	TRBV20-1	CSRRGYNEQFF	TGCTCACGGAGGGGCTACAATGAGCAGTTCTTC
14	TRBD1	TRBJ2-5	few	TRBV7-2	CASSWTGSEETQYF	TGTGCCAGCAGCTGGACAGGGTCGGAAGAGACCCAGTACTTC
13	-	TRBJ2-1	few	TRBV19	CASKVGGHNEQFF	TGTGCCAGTAAAGTCGGAGGGCACAATGAGCAGTTCTTC
15	TRBD1	TRBJ1-2	-	TRBV5-1	CASSPRQGAYYGYTF	TGCGCCAGCAGCCCCCGACAGGGGGCATACTATGGCTACACCTTC
14	-	TRBJ2-1	few	TRBV6-5	CASSYWDAYNEQFF	TGTGCCAGCAGTTACTGGGACGCTTACAATGAGCAGTTCTTC
12	-	TRBJ1-3	-	TRBV20-1	CSVFRYGNTIYF	TGCAGTGTTTTCCGTTATGGAAACACCATATATTTT
18	-	TRBJ1-2	-	TRBV7-2	CASSLVRGPRISNYGYTF	TGTGCCAGCAGCTTAGTTAGGGGACCGAGGATCTCTAACTATGGCTACACCTTC
14	-	TRBJ2-5	many	TRBV28	CASSLVGPKETQYF	TGTGCCAGCTCATTAGTAGGGCCCAAAGAGACCCAGTACTTC
16	-	TRBJ1-2	-	TRBV4-1	CASSQVLQIYNYGYTF	TGCGCCAGCAGCCAAGTCTTGCAGATATATAACTATGGCTACACCTTC
17	TRBD2	TRBJ2-2	few	TRBV4-1	CASSQGLAGVITGELFF	TGCGCCAGCAGCCAAGGTCTAGCGGGAGTTATCACCGGGGAGCTGTTTTTT
12	-	TRBJ2-7	-	TRBV20-1	CSASPHQGEQYF	TGCAGTGCTAGTCCACACCAGGGCGAGCAGTACTTC
14	-	TRBJ2-1	-	TRBV27	CASSFQGRDNEQFF	TGTGCCAGCAGTTTTCAGGGGCGAGACAATGAGCAGTTCTTC
15	TRBD1	TRBJ1-1	once	TRBV3-1	CASSQVRRGGTEAFF	TGTGCCAGCAGCCAAGTCCGCAGGGGGGGGACTGAAGCTTTCTTT
15	-	TRBJ2-7	-	TRBV20-1	CRARDQVSVVYEQYF	TGCAGAGCTAGAGACCAGGTCTCGGTGGTCTACGAGCAGTACTTC
15	-	TRBJ2-5	-	TRBV3-1	CASSQGSRHQETQYF	TGTGCCAGCAGCCAAGGGTCCAGGCACCAAGAGACCCAGTACTTC
14	-	TRBJ2-1	-	TRBV20-1	CSASWGARNNEQFF	TGCAGTGCTAGTTGGGGGGCGCGAAACAATGAGCAGTTCTTC
14	TRBD2	TRBJ2-1	few	TRBV10-3	CATGTSGGTNEQFF	TGTGCCACAGGGACTAGCGGGGGGACCAATGAGCAGTTCTTC